The rows below give T cell receptor beta chains drawn from one sample of a study of blood T cell repertoires in COVID-19. Some clones are missing from TCRdb's copy, which holds only in-frame ones; the method was immunoSEQ multiplex PCR. The repertoire holds just over 300,000 clones, with about nine tenths as singletons. The sequencing input was PBMCs or T cells enriched from blood (not recorded which). Receptors were obtained from a young woman who had recovered from COVID-19. The CDR3 runs from the conserved cysteine through the conserved F or W. D genes are given only for firm matches. Not every row has a clone size; where given, it reads once, few, many or a size class.

v_call,j_call,clone_size,d_call,cdr3_nt,cdr3_aa
TRBV7-6,TRBJ2-1,-,-,TGTGCCAGCAGCCGTAGAGCGGATAGCTCCTACAATGAGCAGTTCTTC,CASSRRADSSYNEQFF
TRBV27,TRBJ2-7,once,-,TGTGCCAGCAGTCCGCTGACTAGTGGAGAAAAGTACTTC,CASSPLTSGEKYF
TRBV5-5,TRBJ1-1,-,-,TGTGCCAGCAGCCCGCGGGGTTTGAACACTGAAGCTTTCTTT,CASSPRGLNTEAFF
TRBV19,TRBJ2-1,few,-,TGTGCCAGTAGTATTGCCAGCAATGAGCAGTTCTTC,CASSIASNEQFF
TRBV7-9,TRBJ1-2,-,TRBD1,TGTGCCAGCAGCTTAACGGGACAGTTGGGTGGCTACACCTTC,CASSLTGQLGGYTF
TRBV10-3,TRBJ2-1,-,-,TGTGCCATCAGTGAGTCGACTCTGGGTAGCGGCGCCTACAATGAGCAGTTCTTC,CAISESTLGSGAYNEQFF
TRBV6-5,TRBJ2-7,once,-,TGTGCCAGCAGTCCGGGCAGGGACTCCTACGAGCAGTACTTC,CASSPGRDSYEQYF
TRBV6-5,TRBJ1-2,-,-,TGTGCCAGCAGTCGGACAGCCGATGGCTACACCTTC,CASSRTADGYTF
TRBV21-1,TRBJ2-3,-,-,TGTGCCAGCAGCAAAGCGCGTAGCGGCAGGTCGCAGTATTTT,CASSKARSGRSQYF
TRBV19,TRBJ2-5,-,-,TGTGCCAGTAGTATATATTCCGGGTCTTCGGGAGTGACCCAGTACTTC,CASSIYSGSSGVTQYF
TRBV11-2,TRBJ2-1,few,TRBD2,TGTGCCAGCAGCTCTCTACCCGGTAGCGGGAGGGAGAACAATGAGCAGTTCTTC,CASSSLPGSGRENNEQFF
TRBV10-3,TRBJ2-7,-,-,TGTGCCGTTGGCGGGCTAGCTGCCTCCTACGAGCAGTACTTC,CAVGGLAASYEQYF
TRBV15,TRBJ2-1,-,TRBD2,TGTGCCACCAGCAGAATAAAGGTAGCGGGAGTCTCTGGCAATGAGCAGTTCTTC,CATSRIKVAGVSGNEQFF
TRBV7-9,TRBJ2-1,few,TRBD1,TGTGCCAGCAGCTCCGGACAGGGTGGATTTAACAATGAGCAGTTCTTC,CASSSGQGGFNNEQFF
TRBV28,TRBJ2-1,-,TRBD2,TGTGCCAGCAGCTTTAGCGGGCCATGGAGTGAGCAGTTCTTC,CASSFSGPWSEQFF
TRBV29-1,TRBJ1-2,once,-,TGCAGCGTTTCGCGGGGGGACTATGGCTACACCTTC,CSVSRGDYGYTF
TRBV27,TRBJ2-1,-,TRBD1,TGTGCCAGCAGTCCTCAGCAGGGGGCAAGGTATCATGAGCAGTTCTTC,CASSPQQGARYHEQFF
TRBV5-4,TRBJ1-5,-,-,TGTGCCAGCAGCTTGGCTCCTGGCAATCAGCCCCAGCATTTT,CASSLAPGNQPQHF
TRBV19,TRBJ2-3,-,TRBD2,TGTGCCAGTAGCGTACTAGCGGGAGGGGTAGATACGCAGTATTTT,CASSVLAGGVDTQYF
TRBV28,TRBJ1-1,-,-,TGTGCCAGCAGGGCGTCGATAGGGGAAACTGAAGCTTTCTTT,CASRASIGETEAFF
TRBV7-2,TRBJ1-5,-,-,TGTGCCAGCAGCTCGGGGGTCAGGGTTCAGCCCCAGCATTTT,CASSSGVRVQPQHF
TRBV5-1,TRBJ1-1,once,-,TGCGCCAGCAGCTTGGTGGGCGCGAACACTGAAGCTTTCTTT,CASSLVGANTEAFF
TRBV27,TRBJ2-7,-,TRBD2,TGTGCCAGCACCACCTGGGCGGGGGCCTACGAGCAGTACTTC,CASTTWAGAYEQYF
TRBV7-2,TRBJ2-2,-,TRBD1,TGTGCCAGCAGCTTAAGGGGGCCTGCGAACACCGGGGAGCTGTTTTTT,CASSLRGPANTGELFF
TRBV19,TRBJ1-1,once,-,TGTGCCAGTAGTATAGGCCTGGAGCCAACTGAAGCTTTCTTT,CASSIGLEPTEAFF
TRBV10-3,TRBJ2-7,-,TRBD1,TGTGCCATCAGTGAGTCGGCAGGGGGCTCCTACGAGCAGTACTTC,CAISESAGGSYEQYF
TRBV19,TRBJ2-1,-,TRBD2,TGTGCCAGTAGTATTATTGGTAGCGGGTCCTACAATGAGCAGTTCTTC,CASSIIGSGSYNEQFF
TRBV27,TRBJ1-1,-,-,TGTGCCAGCAGTATAGACACGAACACTGAAGCTTTCTTT,CASSIDTNTEAFF
TRBV10-3,TRBJ2-7,-,-,TGTGCCATCAGTGCTACAGGAAGGGATCACTACGAGCAGTACTTC,CAISATGRDHYEQYF
TRBV19,TRBJ1-5,-,TRBD1,TGTGCCAGTAGCCTATTGGACAGGGAAAATCAGCCCCAGCATTTT,CASSLLDRENQPQHF
TRBV12-3/TRBV12-4,TRBJ1-2,-,-,TGTGCCAGCACCCTGGGGGGGGCCTATGGCTACACCTTC,CASTLGGAYGYTF
TRBV28,TRBJ2-2,-,-,TGTGCCAGCAGTTTTCCCAGGGGCCTGACGACCGGGGAGCTGTTTTTT,CASSFPRGLTTGELFF
TRBV9,TRBJ2-5,-,TRBD2,TGTGCCAGCAGCAAGGGCGGGGGGACGCAAGAGACCCAGTACTTC,CASSKGGGTQETQYF
TRBV10-3,TRBJ1-2,few,-,TGTGCCATCAGTGAGCTCGGACAGAGCCAGTTTGGCTACACCTTC,CAISELGQSQFGYTF
TRBV4-3,TRBJ2-3,-,TRBD2,TGCGCCAGCAGCGAAAGACTAGCGGGCGTCTTTTATACGCAGTATTTT,CASSERLAGVFYTQYF
TRBV6-2/TRBV6-3,TRBJ1-5,-,-,TGTGCCAGCAGTTACTCTGGGGGGGTCAATCAGCCCCAGCATTTT,CASSYSGGVNQPQHF
TRBV24-1,TRBJ2-1,-,TRBD2,TGTGCCACCAGTGCCCCCGGGACTAGCGGGGGTGGTGAGCAGTTCTTC,CATSAPGTSGGGEQFF
TRBV4-3,TRBJ1-1,-,TRBD1,TGCGCCAGCAGCCAGATGGACAGGGGAGGCACTGAAGCTTTCTTT,CASSQMDRGGTEAFF
TRBV5-1,TRBJ2-5,-,-,TGCGCCAGCAGCCCCACCGGGGAGACCCAGTACTTC,CASSPTGETQYF
TRBV28,TRBJ1-1,-,-,TGTGCCAGCAGTTTACTCGGGGTTGGAAACACTGAAGCTTTCTTT,CASSLLGVGNTEAFF
TRBV4-3,TRBJ2-1,-,-,TGCGCCAGCAGCCATCAATACAGAACCTACAATGAGCAGTTCTTC,CASSHQYRTYNEQFF
TRBV7-2,TRBJ2-1,-,TRBD2,TGTGCCAGCAGCTTAGGGACTAGCCCCACGAATGAGCAGTTCTTC,CASSLGTSPTNEQFF
TRBV7-2,TRBJ2-5,-,TRBD2,TGTGCCAGCAGCTTAGGCGGGGGGGCGAAGACCCAGTACTTC,CASSLGGGAKTQYF
TRBV28,TRBJ1-2,-,-,TGTGCCAGCAGTTTACCCGACAGTTATGGCTACACCTTC,CASSLPDSYGYTF
TRBV5-1,TRBJ2-7,-,TRBD2,TGCGCCAGCAGCTTGGGTCTAGCGGGGGTTTACGAGCAGTACTTC,CASSLGLAGVYEQYF
TRBV7-9,TRBJ2-7,once,TRBD2,TGTGCCAGCAGCCACATAATTTCTAGCGGGGGGAACGAGCAGTACTTC,CASSHIISSGGNEQYF
TRBV7-9,TRBJ1-3,few,-,TGTGCCAGCAGCGCAAGGGACACTCAGAACACCATATATTTT,CASSARDTQNTIYF